This T cell receptor beta chain appears in the sequencing data of a study of T-cell reconstitution after alpha-beta-depleted transplantation in children. This clonotype was counted ten times or more. Its antigen is as yet unknown. Compared with germline, one end of the junction differs, possibly owing to a read error. Preparation of the TCRbeta library used unique molecular identifiers. Each CDR3 protein is one row after TCRdb ran MiXCR on the PCR reads. The sample has tens of thousands of distinct CDR3 sequences, around 6% seen once. Study results and limitations: In patients about two months after transplant, alpha-beta T cells reportedly arose from several hundred expanded graft clones.

This clonotype was sampled from a child less than two years old who had a stem cell transplant for acute myeloid leukemia, so the T cells may come from the graft donor. Sequencing used peripheral blood, obtained 60 days after TCRalphabeta/CD19-depleted stem cell transplant.

The CDR3, as DNA: TGTGCCAGCAGCTTGTGGACAGGGGCTGCCACCGGGGAGCTGTCTTTT. It codes for CASSLWTGAATGELSF. The chain combines TRBV5-5 with TRBJ2-2, with TRBD1 matching over 9 bases. The germline CDR1 and CDR2 sequences are SGHKS and YYEKEE (reference sequence). This CDR3 is built from 16 residues.